This note documents a single T cell receptor beta chain sequence. Clones were sequenced by immunoSEQ multiplex PCR, and TCRdb holds only the in-frame ones, with some missing. The table includes 75,000 to 100,000 clones, around 92% detected once. CDR3 length: 16 residues. CDR1 and CDR2 (germline): SGHNT, YENEEA. Unmatched junction bases numbered 5, after V lost 3 bases and J lost 3 bases. These data are taken from a study of T cell changes during pregnancy in multiple sclerosis. This clonotype was sampled from a female donor in good health, enrolled as a control in a pregnancy study. This specimen consisted of peripheral blood, obtained after pregnancy. V gene TRBV11-3 combines with J gene TRBJ2-2; 9 bases are shared with TRBD1. The CDR3 sequence is CASSFLQGADTGELFF. CDR3 in DNA: TGTGCCAGCAGCTTCTTACAGGGGGCCGACACCGGGGAGCTGTTTTTT.